This T cell receptor beta chain was documented in a study of PD-L1 blockade in urothelial cancer. Study information: Counts from blood samples showed a median of roughly 150,000 T cells. Study conclusions and caveats: Below-median pretreatment blood TCR clonality was a predictor of better survival.

The CDR3 sequence is 15 residues long. Germline V gives CDR1 MNHEY, CDR2 SVGAGI. A remark on this clone: Its target is not known.

TCRdb's copy holds only in-frame clones and misses some; the assay was immunoSEQ multiplex PCR. The table has about 95,000 clones, around nine tenths seen once; the top ten hold 2%. Time point indicated: pretreatment peripheral blood. The study enrolled patients with locally advanced or metastatic urothelial carcinoma. The V call is TRBV6-5, the J call TRBJ2-5; D may be TRBD2 (6 bases). The DNA end is a closer match to TRBJ2-7, so the J assignment may be wrong. Material: PBMCs, obtained around atezolizumab (anti-PD-L1) treatment. This TCR derives from a man between 60 and 75 years old with urothelial cancer. The CDR3 sequence: CASSYSRRGPYEQYF. The CDR3 nucleotides read TGTGCCAGCAGTTACTCGAGGCGGGGACCCTACGAGCAGTACTTC.